This T cell receptor (beta chain) comes out of a study of identical twins. CDR1 and CDR2 (germline): SEHNR, FQNEAQ (reference sequence). V lost 5 bases to trimming and J lost 6 bases; unmatched junction nucleotides: 11. There are 15 residues in the CDR3. A universal primer site was added by template switching, and unique molecular identifiers were carried by the cDNA. TCRdb reprocessed the 5' RACE reads with MiXCR, giving one entry per CDR3 protein. The sample holds about 460,000 distinct CDR3 sequences, around 14% seen once. Note on this clonotype: Its specificity is not known.

Study-wide results and caveats: Cross-sectional statistics, not tracking of the same donors, supported the conclusions.

These data were also reused for a study on yellow fever vaccine responses in identical twins.

The specimen was CD4+ T cells sorted from blood. The clonotype originates from a woman aged 18-30 years in good health. This chain links TRBV7-9 with TRBJ2-7; 9 bases map to TRBD1. CDR3 coding DNA: TGTGCCAGCAGCAGAAAACTGGGACAGGGCTTCGAGCAGTACTTC. It is translated as CASSRKLGQGFEQYF. The whole variable domain, filled in from reference TRBV7-9 and TRBJ2-7, reads DTGVSQNPRHKITKRGQNVTFRCDPISEHNRLYWYRQTLGQGPEFLTYFQNEAQLEKSRLLSDRFSAERPKGSFSTLEIQRTEQGDSAMYLCASSRKLGQGFEQYFGPGTRLTVT.